These T cell receptor beta chains were read from a single sample in a study of blood T cell repertoires in COVID-19. Profiled with immunoSEQ multiplex PCR; TCRdb holds only in-frame clones, not every one. In the table there are over 50,000 clones, around 87% of which are singletons. Sequencing used peripheral blood. The source of these receptors is a man in his 60s with acute or convalescent COVID-19. CDR3s include the opening cysteine and the closing phenylalanine or tryptophan. The D gene is left open where the match is weak. Size is stated for part of the rows, as once, few or many counts, or as a class when the clone is expanded.

>.|TRBV18|.|14|TRBJ2-3
TGTGCCAGCTCACCCTTACTCAGCACAGATACGCAGTATTTT
CASSPLLSTDTQYF
>.|TRBV9|.|17|TRBJ1-6
TGTGCCAGCAGCGTAGTAGGCGACAGTCATTATAATTCACCCCTCCACTTT
CASSVVGDSHYNSPLHF
>.|TRBV7-9|.|11|TRBJ1-3
TGTGCCAGCAGTAAACAGGACACCGTCTATTTT
CASSKQDTVYF
>.|TRBV19|.|15|TRBJ1-2
TGTGCCAGTAGTCCCGGACAGCCGGTATCCTATGGCTACACCTTC
CASSPGQPVSYGYTF
>TRBD1|TRBV7-8|.|14|TRBJ2-5
TGTGCCAGCAGCTTTGACAGGGGTCAAGAGACCCAGTACTTC
CASSFDRGQETQYF
>TRBD2|TRBV2|.|15|TRBJ2-3
TGTGCCAGCAGGAGGAGCGGGGGGGGCACAGATACGCAGTATTTT
CASRRSGGGTDTQYF
>TRBD1|TRBV13|.|17|TRBJ2-2
TGTGCCAGCAGCTTAGCGCAGGGGGCGCATCTTACCGGGGAGCTGTTTTTT
CASSLAQGAHLTGELFF
>.|TRBV27|few|16|TRBJ1-5
TGTGCCAGCAGTTTAATGTCGGGAGGGGATGGACAGCCCCAGCATTTT
CASSLMSGGDGQPQHF
>TRBD1|TRBV5-1|.|15|TRBJ2-1
TGCGCCAGCAGCTGGGGGACAGGCTCCTACAATGAGCAGTTCTTC
CASSWGTGSYNEQFF
>.|TRBV6-2/TRBV6-3|.|17|TRBJ1-5
TGTGCCAGCAGTTACTCGTGGACAGATAATAGCAATCAGCCCCAGCATTTT
CASSYSWTDNSNQPQHF
>TRBD1|TRBV19|.|15|TRBJ1-2
TGTGCCAGTAGAAGACCTGCAGGGGGTGTAAGAGGCTACACCTTC
CASRRPAGGVRGYTF
>TRBD1|TRBV6-6|.|14|TRBJ2-7
TGTGCCAGCAGTTCGCCGACAGGGGGCTACGAGCAGTACTTC
CASSSPTGGYEQYF
>TRBD2|TRBV5-6|once|17|TRBJ2-3
TGTGCCAGCAGCTTGAGGTGGAGGACTAGCGTTCCAGATACGCAGTATTTT
CASSLRWRTSVPDTQYF
>.|TRBV18|.|15|TRBJ1-2
TGTGCCAGCTCAACGACAATAGAAGCTAACTATGGCTACACCTTC
CASSTTIEANYGYTF
>.|TRBV3-1/TRBV3-2|once|15|TRBJ2-5
TGTGCCAGCAGCTTCGCGCGGAACTACGGGGAGACCCAGTACTTC
CASSFARNYGETQYF
>.|TRBV14|.|14|TRBJ1-1
TGTGCCAGCAGCCGGACCCAGGGTAACACTGAAGCTTTCTTT
CASSRTQGNTEAFF
>.|TRBV6-6|.|14|TRBJ2-2
TGTGCCAGCAGACCCGGACAGTTAACCGGGGAGCTGTTTTTT
CASRPGQLTGELFF